These 25 T cell receptor beta chains originate from one sample sequenced in a study of blood T cell repertoires in COVID-19. The data were produced by immunoSEQ multiplex PCR, yet TCRdb's version contains in-frame clones alone and is incomplete. Among about 81,000 clones listed, about 91% were seen once. The sequenced material came from peripheral blood. Source of these receptors: a woman older than 75 with acute or convalescent COVID-19.

The chain recombines TRBV13 with TRBJ1-4; D call uncertain. Trimming stripped 0 bases from V and 4 bases from J, with 12 bases between. From germline, CDR1 is PRHDT and CDR2 FYEKMQ (reference sequence). There are 16 residues in the CDR3. The CDR3: CASSLGAVGLNEKLFF. The CDR3 region has the DNA TGTGCCAGCAGCTTAGGAGCAGTGGGCCTTAATGAAAAACTGTTTTTT.

The chain has TRBV19 and TRBJ2-2; TRBD1 aligns across 8 bases. The CDR3 is 14 amino acids. The J segment lost 5 bases and the V segment lost 6 bases, leaving 5 bases of the junction unmatched. CDR1 is LNHDA, CDR2 SQIVND, per germline (reference sequence). CDR3 protein: CASSRDRRTGELFF. In DNA, the CDR3 is TGTGCCAGTAGCCGGGACAGGAGGACCGGGGAGCTGTTTTTT. The complete variable domain, with remaining parts taken from reference TRBV19 and TRBJ2-2, reads DGGITQSPKYLFRKEGQNVTLSCEQNLNHDAMYWYRQDPGQGLRLIYYSQIVNDFQKGDIAEGYSVSREKKESFPLTVTSAQKNPTAFYLCASSRDRRTGELFFGEGSRLTVL.

A few counts support this clone. V usage is TRBV6-6 and J usage is TRBJ1-4; 8 nucleotides agree with TRBD1. The CDR3 has 13 amino acids. Germline V gene data show CDR1 as MNHNY and CDR2 as SVGAGI (reference sequence). The ends lost 6 bases at V and 8 bases at J; junction bases unmatched: 5. CDR3 amino acids: CASRDRGGEKLFF. DNA for the CDR3: TGTGCCAGCAGAGACAGGGGAGGAGAAAAACTGTTTTTT.

The chain links TRBV19 to TRBJ2-7; maybe TRBD2 (6 bases). The germline V and J ends were trimmed by 3 bases and 0 bases, with 9 bases remaining between them. The germline gives CDR1 LNHDA, CDR2 SQIVND (reference sequence). This CDR3 has 14 amino acids. CDR3 sequence: CASSIEGLSYEQYF. CDR3 nucleotide sequence: TGTGCCAGTAGTATCGAGGGACTCTCCTACGAGCAGTACTTC. Full variable domain (remainder filled in from reference TRBV19 and TRBJ2-7): DGGITQSPKYLFRKEGQNVTLSCEQNLNHDAMYWYRQDPGQGLRLIYYSQIVNDFQKGDIAEGYSVSREKKESFPLTVTSAQKNPTAFYLCASSIEGLSYEQYFGPGTRLTVT.

This chain uses TRBV5-1 with TRBJ1-2; 9 bases map to TRBD1. The V and J ends lost 1 base and 1 base, in that order; junction bases with no gene match: 11. Germline lookup yields CDR1 SGHRS and CDR2 YFSETQ. The CDR3 runs 18 residues. In nucleotides, the CDR3 is TGCGCCAGCAGCTTGAAACCGGGACAGGGCAATTTTAACTATGGCTACACCTTC. Encoded protein: CASSLKPGQGNFNYGYTF.

The J gene is TRBJ2-1, the V gene TRBV12-5; 8 positions match TRBD2. CDR1 is LGHNT and CDR2 is FRNRAP in the germline V gene. This CDR3 is 16 amino acids long. The J segment lost 5 bases and the V segment lost 5 bases, leaving 11 bases of the junction unmatched. In DNA form, the CDR3 reads TGTGCTAGTGGTCCCCCCGGGGGGGTAGGGGACAATGAGCAGTTCTTC. Protein: CASGPPGGVGDNEQFF.

This chain uses TRBV2 with TRBJ2-4, with D maybe TRBD1 (6 bases). This CDR3 is 15 amino acids long. Trimming took off 6 bases at V and 7 bases at J, with 19 bases between the two ends. The germline CDR1 and CDR2 sequences are SNHLY and FYNNEI. CDR3 in amino acids: CASRMGVGQGNIQYF. In DNA, the CDR3 is TGTGCCAGCAGGATGGGTGTTGGGCAGGGGAACATTCAGTACTTC.

This chain connects TRBV11-2 to TRBJ1-5; D is perhaps TRBD1 (5 bases). CDR3 size: 13 residues. The V gene's germline CDR1 is SGHAT and CDR2 FQNNGV. V lost 5 bases and J 6 bases, leaving 11 bases between the germline ends. The CDR3 nucleotides read TGTGCCAGCAGCGCCTCACAGGCTCAGCCCCAGCATTTT. Protein sequence: CASSASQAQPQHF.

This chain links TRBV19 with TRBJ1-1, with 7 bases fitting TRBD1. The germline V gene encodes CDR1 LNHDA and CDR2 SQIVND (reference sequence). CDR3 length: 16 amino acids. With 6 bases clipped from V and 1 base from J, the junction kept 11 bases outside the gene matches. The CDR3 DNA reads TGTGCCAGTAGGAACCAGAAGACAGGGCCGAACACTGAAGCTTTCTTT. Its translation is CASRNQKTGPNTEAFF.

V and J are TRBV3-1 (or the pseudogene TRBV3-2) and TRBJ1-6; D perhaps matches TRBD1 (6 bases). The germline gives CDR1 LGHDT, CDR2 YNNKEL (reference sequence). V was clipped by 4 bases and J by 12 bases, with 13 bases between them. This CDR3 region has 13 residues. The CDR3 sequence: CASSPEQGLPLHF. The CDR3 bases are TGTGCCAGCAGCCCGGAACAGGGTTTACCCCTCCACTTT.

This rearrangement joins TRBV2 to TRBJ2-5; no clear D. Trimming removed 0 bases from V and 9 bases from J, with 11 bases in between. The length of the CDR3 is 13 residues. The germline V gene has CDR1 SNHLY and CDR2 FYNNEI. CDR3 protein: CASSEAPPPAQYF. CDR3 nucleotides: TGTGCCAGCAGTGAAGCGCCCCCCCCGGCCCAGTACTTC.

The sample holds one count of this clone. The rearrangement uses TRBV5-1 and TRBJ2-7, with TRBD1 matching over 7 bases. In germline, CDR1 is SGHRS, CDR2 YFSETQ. Trimming cost V 4 bases and J 2 bases; bases outside gene matches: 9. The CDR3 sequence is 15 residues long. The CDR3 DNA follows: TGCGCCAGCAGCATACAGGGGTCAGGGGCCTACGAGCAGTACTTC. Protein: CASSIQGSGAYEQYF.

CDR3 bases: TGTGCCAGCAGTTTAGCTAGCCCTTTATCCTACGAGCAGTACTTC. This codes for CASSLASPLSYEQYF. This sequence joins TRBV27 and TRBJ2-7; perhaps TRBD2 as D (5 bases). CDR1 and CDR2 from the germline V gene are MNHEY and SMNVEV (reference sequence). The CDR3 is made up of 15 amino acids. Deletions cut 2 bases from V and 1 base from J, with 12 bases between.

The chain joins TRBV6-5 to TRBJ1-3; unclear D gene. The CDR3 is made up of 14 amino acids. The germline V gene encodes CDR1 MNHEY and CDR2 SVGAGI. Between the trimmed V and J ends, which lost 7 bases and 0 bases, there was a span of 10 bases. As DNA, the CDR3 is TGTGCCAGCACACAGACCCACTCTGGAAACACCATATATTTT. Its translation: CASTQTHSGNTIYF.

The V call is TRBV5-6, the J call TRBJ2-7, with 11 bases lining up with TRBD1. The CDR3 runs to 15 residues. The V and J ends lost 2 bases and 3 bases, in that order; junction bases with no gene match: 4. The germline V gene has CDR1 SGHDT and CDR2 YYEEEE. The CDR3 DNA reads as TGTGCCAGCAGCTTACAGGACAGGGGGCACTACGAGCAGTACTTC. Its protein product is CASSLQDRGHYEQYF.

The chain employs TRBV6-1 and TRBJ2-2, with 11 bases aligning to TRBD2. V lost 2 bases to trimming and J lost 3 bases; unmatched junction nucleotides: 2. The germline CDR1 and CDR2 sequences are MNHNS and SASEGT. The CDR3 totals 16 residues. The CDR3 DNA is TGTGCCAGCAGTGAATCTAGCGGGGGGTACACCGGGGAGCTGTTTTTT. This gives the protein CASSESSGGYTGELFF.

The chain has TRBV4-2 and TRBJ2-7; 8 bases agree with TRBD1. After removal of 4 bases from V and 5 bases from J, the junction contained 10 bases not matched to a gene. CDR1 and CDR2 (germline): LGHNA, YNFKEQ. CDR3 length equals 15 residues. CDR3 DNA sequence: TGTGCCAGCAGCCCTGGGCAGGGGGCTTCCCACGAGCAGTACTTC. Its translation is CASSPGQGASHEQYF.

V gene TRBV3-1 (or the pseudogene TRBV3-2) combines with J gene TRBJ2-3, with 7 positions matching TRBD1. Germline CDR1 LGHDT, CDR2 YNNKEL (reference sequence). After removal of 2 bases from V and 0 bases from J, the junction contained 5 bases not matched to a gene. CDR3 length equals 16 residues. CDR3 nucleotide sequence: TGTGCCAGCAGCCAACGGGGACAGAGAAGCACAGATACGCAGTATTTT. Translating it yields CASSQRGQRSTDTQYF.

This chain uses TRBV15 with TRBJ2-3; weak D call: TRBD2 (6 bases). Germline V CDR1 and CDR2: LNHNV, YYDKDF (reference sequence). The V gene lost 0 bases and the J gene lost 3 bases, with 16 bases spanning the gap. CDR3 length equals 17 residues. The CDR3 region has the DNA TGTGCCACCAGCAGAGACCTCAGCGGCGGGACGACAGATACGCAGTATTTT. It codes for CATSRDLSGGTTDTQYF.

V gene TRBV6-2 or TRBV6-3 combines with J gene TRBJ1-2; 8 nucleotides align to TRBD1. V lost 5 bases to trimming and J lost 4 bases; unmatched junction nucleotides: 9. The CDR3 has 15 residues. Germline V gives CDR1 MNHEY, CDR2 SVGEGT. CDR3 amino acids: CASSPSGGAGYGYTF. The CDR3 region has the DNA TGTGCCAGCAGTCCGTCAGGGGGCGCGGGCTATGGCTACACCTTC.

The chain employs TRBV27 and TRBJ2-2, with 9 bases identical to TRBD1. V was clipped by 6 bases and J by 1 base; unmatched bases: 3. The CDR3 loop spans 15 amino acids. The germline V gene has CDR1 MNHEY and CDR2 SMNVEV (reference sequence). The CDR3 DNA follows: TGTGCCAGCAGCTCGGGACAGGGGAACACCGGGGAGCTGTTTTTT. This encodes CASSSGQGNTGELFF.

V gene TRBV10-1 combines with J gene TRBJ2-7; 8 bases match TRBD1. CDR3 length equals 15 residues. CDR1 is WNHNN and CDR2 is SYGVQD in the germline V gene (reference sequence). V shed 3 bases, J shed 0 bases, and the junction held 4 bases outside the gene matches. The CDR3: CASSERTGPSYEQYF. CDR3 nucleotide sequence: TGCGCCAGCAGTGAACGGACAGGGCCCTCCTACGAGCAGTACTTC.

This sequence joins TRBV12-3 or TRBV12-4 and TRBJ2-7, with D tentatively TRBD1 (6 bases). The CDR3 consists of 11 residues. The V end was cut by 3 bases, the J end by 7 bases, with 7 bases between. CDR3 DNA sequence: TGTGCCAGCAGTTTCGGACAGGAGCAGTACTTC. Amino acid sequence: CASSFGQEQYF.

The chain couples TRBV7-8 to TRBJ2-7, with D possibly matching TRBD1 (6 bases). The CDR3 extends over 13 amino acids. Germline lookup yields CDR1 SGHVS and CDR2 FQNEAQ. V was pared by 5 bases and J by 3 bases, with 11 bases between. The CDR3 DNA reads as TGTGCCAGCAGCCCAGGACAGTTCTACGAGCAGTACTTC. It is translated as CASSPGQFYEQYF.

The genes are TRBV12-5 and TRBJ1-2; D is unresolved. Germline V gene sequence: CDR1 LGHNT, CDR2 FRNRAP. V was trimmed by 6 bases and J by 12 bases, leaving 14 bases between them. The CDR3 spans 11 residues. This chain's CDR3 is CASGVAYGDTF. The CDR3 DNA is TGTGCTAGTGGGGTTGCCTACGGGGACACCTTC. Filled out from reference TRBV12-5 and TRBJ1-2, the complete variable domain reads DARVTQTPRHKVTEMGQEVTMRCQPILGHNTVFWYRQTMMQGLELLAYFRNRAPLDDSGMPKDRFSAEMPDATLATLKIQPSEPRDSAVYFCASGVAYGDTFGSGTRLTVV.